These 17 T cell receptor beta chains share one sample of origin, sequenced in a study of T cell responses to AZD1222 COVID-19 vaccine. The repertoire was sequenced with immunoSEQ multiplex PCR; TCRdb's copy has only in-frame clones and lacks some. The sample holds some 110,000 clones; about 88% are singletons and the top ten take approximately 3.5%. This specimen consisted of peripheral blood, obtained 28 days after the second AZD1222 dose. The receptors originated from an adult who received the AZD1222 COVID-19 vaccine.

The CDR3 sequence is CASSLGGNSPLHF. The DNA for the CDR3 is TGCGCCAGCAGCTTGGGTGGAAATTCACCCCTCCACTTT. The rearrangement uses TRBV5-1 and TRBJ1-6; D gene unclear. The CDR3 sequence is 13 residues long. V lost 0 bases, J lost 7 bases, and 5 bases lay in between. CDR1 is SGHRS and CDR2 is YFSETQ in the germline V gene.

This chain joins TRBV7-8 and TRBJ1-1; tentative D call: TRBD1 (5 bases). Germline V gene sequence: CDR1 SGHVS, CDR2 FQNEAQ. CDR3 size: 16 residues. V was shortened by 5 bases and J by 1 base, with 17 bases between the two germline ends. The CDR3 DNA sequence: TGTGCCAGCAGCCCCAGTTGGGGCCACTCGAACACTGAAGCTTTCTTT. Protein product: CASSPSWGHSNTEAFF. Filled out from reference TRBV7-8 and TRBJ1-1, the complete variable domain reads GAGVSQSPRYKVAKRGQDVALRCDPISGHVSLFWYQQALGQGPEFLTYFQNEAQLDKSGLPSDRFFAERPEGSVSTLKIQRTQQEDSAVYLCASSPSWGHSNTEAFFGQGTRLTVV.

This chain uses TRBV20-1 with TRBJ2-3, with D possibly TRBD2 on 6 matching bases. CDR3 length equals 15 residues. Trimming shortened V by 3 bases and J by 5 bases, and 18 bases separated the two germline ends. Germline V gene sequence: CDR1 DFQATT, CDR2 SNEGSKA (reference sequence). For the CDR3, the DNA is TGCAGTGCTAGTGAGCTGGAGGGATTGGGAGATACGCAGTATTTT. This encodes CSASELEGLGDTQYF.

The CDR3 loop reads CASSANSNQPQHF. CDR3 coding DNA: TGTGCCAGCAGTGCGAACAGCAATCAGCCCCAGCATTTT. J is TRBJ1-5 and V is TRBV6-4; D gene unclear. V lost 4 bases, J lost 1 base, and 5 bases lay in between. Germline loops: CDR1 MRHNA, CDR2 SNTAGT. This CDR3 is 13 amino acids long.

This CDR3 is CASSEGTGMAYEQYF. Here the CDR3 DNA reads TGTGCCAGCAGTGAAGGGACAGGGATGGCCTACGAGCAGTACTTC. The rearrangement uses TRBV2 and TRBJ2-7; 8 bases are shared with TRBD1. Germline V lookup: CDR1 SNHLY, CDR2 FYNNEI. CDR3 length: 15 amino acids. V lost 1 base and J lost 2; bases outside the gene matches: 4.

The chain joins TRBV6-2 or TRBV6-3 to TRBJ2-7; 13 bases line up with TRBD2. Germline CDR1 MNHEY, CDR2 SVGEGT. V trimming: 4 bases; J trimming: 2 bases; junction bases outside the gene matches: 5. The CDR3 has 16 amino acids. As DNA, the CDR3 is TGTGCCAGCAGTTTCGGACTAGCGGGAGTCCCCTACGAGCAGTACTTC. It encodes CASSFGLAGVPYEQYF.

The CDR3 sequence: CASSRQTGATNEKLFF. CDR3 nucleotide sequence: TGTGCCAGCAGTCGACAAACAGGGGCAACTAATGAAAAACTGTTTTTT. The chain recombines TRBV7-2 with TRBJ1-4; 7 positions agree with TRBD1. The CDR3 runs to 16 residues. Germline V gives CDR1 SGHTA, CDR2 FQGNSA. V lost 6 bases, J lost 0 bases, and 7 bases stayed unmatched.

The V gene is TRBV11-3, the J gene TRBJ2-7, with D unresolved. Deletions cut 5 bases from V and 6 bases from J, with 20 bases between. The CDR3 is made up of 15 amino acids. The V gene's germline CDR1 is SGHNT and CDR2 YENEEA. This chain's CDR3 is CASSPSGLEESEQYF. The CDR3 bases are TGTGCCAGCAGCCCCTCCGGTCTTGAAGAATCCGAGCAGTACTTC.

V gene TRBV5-4 combines with J gene TRBJ2-5; 15 nucleotides align to TRBD2. The CDR3 extends over 17 amino acids. Germline values: CDR1 SGHNT, CDR2 YYREEE (reference sequence). Trimming took 3 bases from V and 1 from J; bases not matched to a gene: 4. The DNA for the CDR3 is TGTGCCAGCAGCTCGGGACTAGCGGGGGGATTCCAAGAGACCCAGTACTTC. Encoded protein: CASSSGLAGGFQETQYF.

This chain links TRBV3-1 (or the pseudogene TRBV3-2) with TRBJ2-1, with D hard to call. There are 16 residues in the CDR3. Per the germline V gene, CDR1 is LGHDT and CDR2 is YNNKEL (reference sequence). Trimming cost V 4 bases and J 2 bases, with 15 bases left between them. The CDR3: CASSRTIGSAYNEQFF. The CDR3 DNA follows: TGTGCCAGCAGCCGCACAATTGGGTCGGCCTACAATGAGCAGTTCTTC.

CDR3 nucleotides: TGTGCCAGCAGTTTAGGACAGTCGTACGAGCAGTACTTC. This codes for CASSLGQSYEQYF. The chain uses TRBV27 and TRBJ2-7; TRBD1 is a possible D gene (6 bases). Germline CDR1 MNHEY, CDR2 SMNVEV (reference sequence). V gave up 2 bases and J gave up 4 bases, with 9 bases separating them. This CDR3 region has 13 residues.

The chain joins TRBV19 to TRBJ1-2, with 8 positions matching TRBD1. Germline V gene sequence: CDR1 LNHDA, CDR2 SQIVND (reference sequence). This CDR3 contains 16 residues. J lost 4 bases, V lost 5 bases, and 12 bases had no gene match. The CDR3 loop is CASSVPLAGGLYGYTF. The CDR3, as DNA: TGTGCCAGTAGTGTACCTTTGGCAGGGGGCCTCTATGGCTACACCTTC.

The chain combines TRBV7-2 with TRBJ2-7, with D possibly matching TRBD1 (6 bases). V was shortened by 5 bases and J by 8 bases, with 10 bases between the two germline ends. The length of the CDR3 is 11 residues. Germline V gene sequence: CDR1 SGHTA, CDR2 FQGNSA. The CDR3 region is CASSTTGKQYF. CDR3 bases: TGTGCCAGCAGCACGACAGGCAAGCAGTACTTC.

The rearrangement uses TRBV5-4 and TRBJ2-3; 14 bases agree with TRBD2. The CDR3 extends over 19 amino acids. Germline CDR1 is SGHNT and CDR2 is YYREEE (reference sequence). After removal of 3 bases from V and 4 bases from J, the junction contained 13 bases not matched to a gene. CDR3 coding DNA: TGTGCCAGCAGCTCGGCAACTGCGACTAGCGGGAGGGGGGCAGATACGCAGTATTTT. The encoded protein is CASSSATATSGRGADTQYF.

V gene TRBV13 combines with J gene TRBJ1-3; 8 nucleotides match TRBD1. After removal of 1 base from V and 2 bases from J, the junction contained 1 base not matched to a gene. Germline values: CDR1 PRHDT, CDR2 FYEKMQ (reference sequence). This CDR3 region has 15 residues. The CDR3: CASSLEQGAGNTIYF. The CDR3 bases are TGTGCCAGCAGCTTAGAACAGGGGGCTGGAAACACCATATATTTT.

This chain uses TRBV7-3 with TRBJ2-5; possibly TRBD2 for D (7 bases). The CDR3 covers 15 residues. V was clipped by 2 bases and J by 5 bases, with 15 bases between them. CDR1 and CDR2 from the germline V gene are SGHTA and FQGTGA. CDR3 nucleotide sequence: TGTGCCAGCAGCTTATCCGGAGGGGGGGTGGAGACCCAGTACTTC. Translation gives CASSLSGGGVETQYF.

Here the CDR3 reads CASSYSEGTEAFF. CDR3 DNA sequence: TGTGCCAGCAGCTACAGTGAGGGCACTGAAGCTTTCTTT. V is TRBV3-1 (or the pseudogene TRBV3-2) and J is TRBJ1-1; the D is unclear. V lost 5 bases and J lost 4, with 11 bases in between. Germline V gene lookup returns CDR1 LGHDT and CDR2 YNNKEL (reference sequence). The CDR3 runs to 13 residues.